A selection of T cell receptor beta chains follows, all from one sample in a study of shared clonotypes between healthy human individuals. Clones were read by immunoSEQ multiplex PCR, and TCRdb kept only the in-frame ones, dropping some. In the table there are about 2,500,000 clones, around nine tenths of which are singletons. The sample taken for sequencing was naive CD4+ T cells sorted from blood. These receptors all come from a man younger than 35 in good health. CDR3s include the opening cysteine and the closing phenylalanine or tryptophan. A D gene is named only where the DNA matches it firmly. Part of the rows lack a size; the others show once, few, many or a class for expanded clones.

CDR3nt,CDR3aa,d_gene,v_gene,j_gene,abundance
TGTGCCAGCAGCAGGACAGGGCTTGGCGAGCAGTACTTC,CASSRTGLGEQYF,TRBD1,TRBV27,TRBJ2-7,-
TGTGCCAGCAGCTTAGGACATACCGGGACAGGGTCTGAAGCTTTCTTT,CASSLGHTGTGSEAFF,TRBD1,TRBV11-2,TRBJ1-1,-
TGTGCCAGCAGCTTAGCTCCGAATCAGCCCCAGCATTTT,CASSLAPNQPQHF,-,TRBV7-2,TRBJ1-5,few
TGTGCCAGCAGCTCCGGGACTAGCGCCTACAATGAGCAGTTCTTC,CASSSGTSAYNEQFF,TRBD2,TRBV7-9,TRBJ2-1,-
TGTGCCAGTAGTATAGCAGGGGAAACAGGGTACTATGGCTACACCTTC,CASSIAGETGYYGYTF,-,TRBV19,TRBJ1-2,once
TGTGCCTGGCCTCCTCCGGGACCTAAAAAGGGCTTAGGTAGCAATCAGCCCCAGCATTTT,CAWPPPGPKKGLGSNQPQHF,-,TRBV30,TRBJ1-5,-
TGTGCCACCAGCACCGGGGGGTCTGGAAACACCATATATTTT,CATSTGGSGNTIYF,-,TRBV15,TRBJ1-3,-
TGCGCCAGCAGCCCGGAACCGGGGGCGGCTGGAAACACCATATATTTT,CASSPEPGAAGNTIYF,-,TRBV5-1,TRBJ1-3,-
TGTGCCAGTAGTTCTCCCCGGGCGAGCTCCTACAATGAGCAGTTCTTC,CASSSPRASSYNEQFF,-,TRBV19,TRBJ2-1,-
TGTGCCAGCAGTCCCAGGGTCTATGAAAAACTGTTTTTT,CASSPRVYEKLFF,-,TRBV27,TRBJ1-4,-
TGCGCCAGCAGCCAAGAAACAGGGGGAGCCAACGTCCTGACTTTC,CASSQETGGANVLTF,TRBD1,TRBV4-3,TRBJ2-6,-
TGTGCCAGCAGTTTTAATATGGGGGATCGGTACAATGAGCAGTTCTTC,CASSFNMGDRYNEQFF,-,TRBV27,TRBJ2-1,-
TGTGCCAGCAGCCCCGGGGCAGCTGCTAACTATGGCTACACCTTC,CASSPGAAANYGYTF,-,TRBV7-2,TRBJ1-2,-
TGTGCCAGTAAATCGGGAGGCCTAAGGAACACTGAAGCTTTCTTT,CASKSGGLRNTEAFF,-,TRBV19,TRBJ1-1,once
TGTGCCAGCAGTCAAAATCAGGGGGCAAGGCAGCCCCAGCATTTT,CASSQNQGARQPQHF,TRBD1,TRBV6-6,TRBJ1-5,-
TGTGCCAGCAGCTCTGGATTCTCGAACACTGAAGCTTTCTTT,CASSSGFSNTEAFF,-,TRBV11-1,TRBJ1-1,-
TGTGCCAGCAGCCCGGGGACGGTCAGCTCTGGGGCCAACGTCCTGACTTTC,CASSPGTVSSGANVLTF,-,TRBV7-2,TRBJ2-6,-
TGTGCCAGCAGCTTGGGAATATCACAGGCCTCCCTCCAAGAGACCCAGTACTTC,CASSLGISQASLQETQYF,-,TRBV5-4,TRBJ2-5,-
TGTGCCAGCTCACTAGGGTACGAGCAGTACTTC,CASSLGYEQYF,-,TRBV18,TRBJ2-7,-
TGTGCCAGCAGCTACAGGGGCACAGATACGCAGTATTTT,CASSYRGTDTQYF,-,TRBV7-6,TRBJ2-3,-
TGTGCCATCAAACCACAGGGAATCCAAGAGACCCAGTACTTC,CAIKPQGIQETQYF,-,TRBV10-3,TRBJ2-5,-
TGTGCCAGCAGTTTATTACGAACAGCTAATTCACCCCTCCACTTT,CASSLLRTANSPLHF,-,TRBV28,TRBJ1-6,-
TGTGCCATCAGTGAGTCCGGAGGGACTAACTATGGCTACACCTTC,CAISESGGTNYGYTF,-,TRBV10-3,TRBJ1-2,-
TGCGCCAGCAGTCAACCCGGACCACGAGTTGCAACTAATGAAAAACTGTTTTTT,CASSQPGPRVATNEKLFF,-,TRBV23-1,TRBJ1-4,-
TGTGCCAGCAGTGAACCGGGTAGGCTCCCTCCGGGAGAAAAACTGTTTTTT,CASSEPGRLPPGEKLFF,-,TRBV25-1,TRBJ1-4,-
TGTGCCAGTAGGCCGCCGGACGGATCACCCCTCCACTTT,CASRPPDGSPLHF,-,TRBV19,TRBJ1-6,-
TGTGCCTGGAGTCCCAGAGTTCTAGCGGGAGGCGGAGAGCAGTACTTC,CAWSPRVLAGGGEQYF,TRBD2,TRBV30,TRBJ2-7,-